This T cell receptor beta chain was identified in a study of blood T cell repertoires in COVID-19. Study-level background: Samples representing acute and convalescent COVID-19 were sourced from the United States, Italy and Spain. In each case, the material was cDNA or gDNA derived from T cells, B-cell-depleted T cells, or PBMCs.

Participants' reported clinical history set cohort assignment. The CDR3 has 17 residues. Trimming at V came to 0 bases and at J to 7 bases, leaving 8 bases not matched to a gene. As processed by the authors: Reference gene primer amplification gave estimated nucleated cell counts. Produced via immunoSEQ multiplex PCR; TCRdb's table is partial and in-frame only. That table is the source of V, J and clone size, and D and trimming were worked out from the DNA. The sample records about 160,000 clones, about 84% being singletons. This TCR was recovered from a woman aged 35 to 49 with acute COVID-19. Sequencing was performed on PBMCs or T cells enriched from blood (not recorded which). This chain joins TRBV23-1 and TRBJ2-2, with 10 bases fitting TRBD2. TRBV23-1 is an ORF for which the function is uncertain. The CDR3 coding sequence is TGCGCCAGCAGTCAATCTGTCCAGCGGGAGGGAGGCGGGGAGCTGTTTTTT. This translates into CASSQSVQREGGGELFF.